Each of the 27 T cell receptor beta chains below was sequenced from the same sample in a study of neurological immune-mediated disorders. TCRdb re-called the 5' RACE reads through MiXCR, storing one row per CDR3 protein. Of approximately 86,000 distinct CDR3 sequences in the sample, about 2.5% were seen once. Material for sequencing was PBMCs. Source of these receptors: a woman aged 25 to 39 with multiple sclerosis.

This clonotype was counted at least ten times. The V and J genes are TRBV20-1 and TRBJ2-3; 11 bases map to TRBD2. Germline assignment: CDR1 DFQATT and CDR2 SNEGSKA (reference sequence). The CDR3 runs 15 residues. V was pared by 1 base and J by 3 bases, with 3 bases of the junction left unmatched. The CDR3 region is CSARVASGRTDTQYF. CDR3 nucleotides: TGCAGTGCTAGAGTCGCTAGCGGGAGGACAGATACGCAGTATTTT.

V gene TRBV5-4 combines with J gene TRBJ2-7; 7 bases fit TRBD2. V gave up 3 bases and J gave up 6 bases; unmatched junction bases: 18. CDR1 is SGHNT, CDR2 YYREEE, per germline (reference sequence). The CDR3 totals 17 residues. The CDR3 loop reads CASSSELAGGTSIEQYF. DNA of the CDR3: TGTGCCAGCAGCTCCGAATTAGCGGGCGGGACCTCTATCGAGCAGTACTTC.

This clonotype has ten or more counts. The rearrangement links TRBV5-1 to TRBJ1-3; D ambiguous. This CDR3 has 19 residues. Trimming shortened V by 2 bases and J by 5 bases, and 26 bases separated the two germline ends. From germline, CDR1 is SGHRS and CDR2 YFSETQ. The CDR3 nucleotides are TGCGCCAGCAGCTTCGGCCCCCCTAGGTCAGGCACCAACCGAAACACCATATATTTT. Its translation is CASSFGPPRSGTNRNTIYF.

The J gene is TRBJ1-1, the V gene TRBV18, with D hard to call. The CDR3 sequence is 14 residues long. Trimming cost V 2 bases and J 1 base, with 8 bases left between them. Germline CDR1 is KGHSH and CDR2 is LQKENI. CDR3 protein: CASSPSGSNTEAFF. DNA for the CDR3: TGTGCCAGCTCACCATCAGGATCGAACACTGAAGCTTTCTTT.

There are many counts of this clonotype. The chain employs TRBV27 and TRBJ1-2; a weak D match, TRBD1 (5 bases). Trimming removed 2 bases at V and 4 bases at J, with 17 bases between. The germline CDR1 and CDR2 sequences are MNHEY and SMNVEV (reference sequence). This CDR3 contains 16 residues. The CDR3 sequence: CASSLMAGRNPYGYTF. The CDR3 DNA is TGTGCCAGCAGTTTAATGGCAGGGAGGAATCCCTATGGCTACACCTTC.

Ten or more counts support this clonotype. This chain connects TRBV7-2 to TRBJ1-5; D is unresolved. Germline loops: CDR1 SGHTA, CDR2 FQGNSA. V was cut by 1 base and J by 5 bases, with 9 bases left in between. This CDR3 is built from 14 residues. The CDR3 is CASSLGLPHQPQHF. CDR3 nucleotide sequence: TGTGCCAGCAGCTTAGGTCTCCCACATCAGCCCCAGCATTTT.

This clonotype was picked up many times. The rearrangement links TRBV20-1 to TRBJ2-7, with D tentatively TRBD2 (6 bases). This CDR3 spans 14 amino acids. Germline V gene data show CDR1 as DFQATT and CDR2 as SNEGSKA (reference sequence). V lost 6 bases and J 4 bases, leaving 19 bases between the germline ends. The CDR3 nucleotides are TGCAGTGCAAAAAGGTTGCGGAGGGCGTACGAGCAGTACTTC. Protein: CSAKRLRRAYEQYF.

This clonotype was seen repeatedly, ten times or more. CDR3 region: CASSGASAGETGELFF. CDR3 DNA: TGTGCCAGCAGTGGTGCTTCAGCGGGAGAAACCGGGGAGCTGTTTTTT. The gene calls are TRBV6-4 and TRBJ2-2; 8 bases line up with TRBD2. Trimming took 4 bases from V and 5 from J; bases not matched to a gene: 9. Germline assignment: CDR1 MRHNA and CDR2 SNTAGT. The CDR3 is 16 residues long.

This clonotype was picked up many times. The chain recombines TRBV5-1 with TRBJ2-1; D not certain. The CDR3 consists of 12 residues. CDR1 and CDR2 from the germline V gene are SGHRS and YFSETQ. V was pared by 7 bases and J by 5 bases, with 10 bases between. CDR3 sequence reads: CASGSHDNEQFF. In DNA form, the CDR3 reads TGCGCCAGCGGAAGCCACGACAATGAGCAGTTCTTC.

This clonotype was seen ten or more times. This sequence joins TRBV12-3 or TRBV12-4 and TRBJ1-5; no clear D gene. The germline V and J ends were trimmed by 6 bases and 7 bases, with 10 bases remaining between them. The CDR3 spans 12 residues. CDR3 bases: TGTGCCAGCAGCTGGACTGAACAGCCCCAGCATTTT. Protein product: CASSWTEQPQHF.

There are many counts of this clonotype. The chain is built from TRBV21-1 and TRBJ2-1; no DNA check was done on the table's D call, TRBD2. TRBV21-1 counts as a pseudogene. The CDR3 is 16 residues long. The CDR3 is CASSKAGSGDYNEQFF. The CDR3 DNA follows: TGTGCCAGCAGCAAAGCCGGGTCGGGAGACTACAATGAGCAGTTCTTC.

This clonotype was detected ten times or more. The chain recombines TRBV7-2 with TRBJ2-7, with a possible D match to TRBD1 (6 bases). V lost 4 bases and J lost 3, with 16 bases in between. Germline values: CDR1 SGHTA, CDR2 FQGNSA. The CDR3 spans 15 residues. The CDR3 loop reads CASSSQGPPGYEQYF. In nucleotides, the CDR3 is TGTGCCAGCAGCTCACAGGGACCTCCCGGCTACGAGCAGTACTTC.

Many counts were recorded for this clonotype. The CDR3 DNA is TGCAGTGCCCCAACGTTTGCGGGTGACTCCTACAATGAGCAGTTCTTC. Amino acids: CSAPTFAGDSYNEQFF. The chain has TRBV20-1 and TRBJ2-1; TRBD2 is a possible D gene (5 bases). Trimming stripped 6 bases from V and 0 bases from J, with 18 bases between. The CDR3 runs to 16 residues. Germline CDR1 and CDR2: DFQATT and SNEGSKA (reference sequence).

In this sample, this clonotype turned up many times. Here the CDR3 reads CASSFSAVVSRELFF. The CDR3 DNA sequence: TGTGCCAGCAGTTTTTCGGCGGTCGTTTCTCGGGAGCTGTTTTTT. The rearrangement links TRBV12-3 or TRBV12-4 to TRBJ2-2; D not resolved. The V gene lost 3 bases and the J gene lost 9 bases, with 17 bases spanning the gap. The CDR3 runs to 15 residues.

The sample holds many counts of this clonotype. The chain uses TRBV20-1 and TRBJ1-5; D is unresolved. The germline V gene encodes CDR1 DFQATT and CDR2 SNEGSKA (reference sequence). The CDR3 runs to 12 residues. The V end was cut by 4 bases, the J end by 6 bases, with 10 bases between. The CDR3: CSATQRGQPQHF. DNA of the CDR3: TGCAGTGCTACCCAGCGAGGTCAGCCCCAGCATTTT.

This clonotype was counted ten times or more. This sequence joins TRBV3-1 and TRBJ2-3; D possibly corresponds to TRBD2 (5 bases). Germline V gives CDR1 LGHDT, CDR2 YNNKEL (reference sequence). V lost 4 bases and J lost 0, with 11 bases in between. The CDR3 covers 15 residues. DNA for the CDR3: TGTGCCAGCAGCCGGACTTCTTCTAGCACAGATACGCAGTATTTT. It translates to CASSRTSSSTDTQYF.

This clonotype has at least ten counts. The CDR3, as DNA: TGTGCCAGCAGCAGCTACAGGTCCGAAGCTTTCTTT. Protein product: CASSSYRSEAFF. V usage is TRBV21-1 and J usage is TRBJ1-1; TRBD1 reflects the table's D call only, with no check against the DNA. TRBV21-1 is noted as a pseudogene. The CDR3 length is 12 residues.

This clonotype was detected ten times or more. V is TRBV20-1 and J is TRBJ2-1; D is perhaps TRBD1 or TRBD2 (5 bases each). The CDR3 spans 15 residues. Germline values: CDR1 DFQATT, CDR2 SNEGSKA (reference sequence). V was pared by 5 bases and J by 2 bases, with 16 bases between. The CDR3 reads CSAAEPGATYNEQFF. The CDR3, as DNA: TGCAGTGCTGCGGAACCCGGGGCCACCTACAATGAGCAGTTCTTC.

This clonotype was counted ten times or more. CDR3 nucleotides: TGTGCCAGCAGCTTAGGCCGAACGTTAGCGGGCCTCTACAATGAGCAGTTCTTC. Amino acid sequence: CASSLGRTLAGLYNEQFF. This chain uses TRBV7-8 with TRBJ2-1; the match to TRBD2 covers 7 bases. This CDR3 contains 18 residues. CDR1 is SGHVS, CDR2 FQNEAQ, per germline. V lost 1 base to trimming and J lost 3 bases; unmatched junction nucleotides: 12.

The table lists this clonotype with many counts. This chain's CDR3 is CASSPWEGNSPLHF. The CDR3 region has the DNA TGTGCCAGCAGCCCTTGGGAGGGTAATTCACCCCTCCACTTT. The chain has TRBV12-3 or TRBV12-4 and TRBJ1-6; the D is unclear. This CDR3 comprises 14 residues. V dropped 6 bases and J dropped 6 bases, with 12 bases sitting between them.

In its sample, this clonotype was seen many times. The chain carries TRBV19 and TRBJ1-1; the match to TRBD1 covers 7 bases. Germline V gene data show CDR1 as LNHDA and CDR2 as SQIVND (reference sequence). Trimming removed 3 bases from V and 0 bases from J; junction bases left unmatched: 1. The CDR3 is made up of 14 amino acids. The CDR3 DNA reads as TGTGCCAGTAGTATCGGGACAGTGAACACTGAAGCTTTCTTT. Translated, it gives CASSIGTVNTEAFF.

This clonotype has a count of ten or more. This chain links TRBV9 with TRBJ2-5, with D perhaps assigned TRBD1 or TRBD2 (5 bases each). Germline V gene sequence: CDR1 SGDLS, CDR2 YYNGEE. The V end lost 3 bases, the J end lost 5 bases, and 17 bases lay between the germline ends. The CDR3 is 15 residues long. CDR3 in DNA: TGTGCCAGCAGCGCCCTAGCAACCAAGGGGGAGACCCAGTACTTC. Its translation is CASSALATKGETQYF.

This clonotype was counted at least ten times. This sequence joins TRBV3-1 and TRBJ2-3; D possibly corresponds to TRBD1 (6 bases). The V gene's germline CDR1 is LGHDT and CDR2 YNNKEL (reference sequence). V shed 0 bases and J shed 4 bases, with 14 bases lying between them. This CDR3 comprises 16 residues. CDR3 in DNA: TGTGCCAGCAGCCAAGAGGGCCAGGCAGGGGCAGATACGCAGTATTTT. This encodes CASSQEGQAGADTQYF.

This clonotype was picked up many times. This rearrangement joins TRBV18 to TRBJ2-3; D is unclear. Trimming removed 0 bases at V and 2 bases at J, with 3 bases between. The CDR3 extends over 13 amino acids. Germline CDR1 is KGHSH and CDR2 is LQKENI. The CDR3 coding sequence is TGTGCCAGCTCACCACCGATCACAGATACGCAGTATTTT. Translated: CASSPPITDTQYF. Full variable domain (missing parts from reference TRBV18 and TRBJ2-3): NAGVMQNPRHLVRRRGQEARLRCSPMKGHSHVYWYRQLPEEGLKFMVYLQKENIIDESGMPKERFSAEFPKEGPSILRIQQVVRGDSAAYFCASSPPITDTQYFGPGTRLTVL.

This clonotype appeared many times. This chain joins TRBV12-3 or TRBV12-4 and TRBJ1-5, with D hard to call. V was shortened by 1 base and J by 6 bases, with 7 bases between the two germline ends. This CDR3 region has 13 residues. CDR3 residues: CASSLGLIQPQHF. For the CDR3, the DNA is TGTGCCAGCAGTTTAGGGCTCATTCAGCCCCAGCATTTT.

This clonotype has a count of ten or more. The chain combines TRBV5-5 with TRBJ1-3; 9 bases map to TRBD1. Germline lookup yields CDR1 SGHKS and CDR2 YYEKEE (reference sequence). The V segment lost 3 bases and the J segment 0 bases; nucleotides outside the gene matches: 13. The CDR3 sequence is 19 residues long. This chain's CDR3 is CASSSSGTGTSLSGNTIYF. CDR3 nucleotide sequence: TGTGCCAGCAGCTCCTCCGGGACAGGGACCTCGCTCTCTGGAAACACCATATATTTT.

This clonotype was counted many times. The chain employs TRBV20-1 and TRBJ2-7, with a weak D call TRBD2 (7 bases). The germline V gene encodes CDR1 DFQATT and CDR2 SNEGSKA (reference sequence). The CDR3 length is 13 residues. V lost 6 bases, J lost 2 bases, and 14 bases lay in between. The CDR3 DNA reads as TGCAGTGCAGCCCGGGGGGCGGCCTACGAGCAGTACTTC. Protein product: CSAARGAAYEQYF.